In this sample, the clone carrying this TCR beta chain turned up a few times. Its antigen is still unknown. The data belong to a study of naive and memory T cell subsets. Overall study findings and caveats: In naive cells, over 85% of TCR sequences were seen only once. A few larger clonotypes appeared in naive repertoires, especially CD8, possibly memory cells re-expressing CD45RA.

Both TRBC1 and TRBC2 were covered by a beta constant-region primer of two equimolar oligonucleotides. The ligated cDNA underwent four PCR rounds using SP2 and nested alpha and beta constant-region primers. A single record per CDR3 protein comes from TCRdb applying MiXCR to the UMI-ligation and nested PCR reads. The table includes approximately 140,000 distinct CDR3 sequences, 15% to 25% detected once. The length of the CDR3 is 17 residues. Between the trimmed V and J ends, which lost 6 bases and 0 bases, there was a span of 18 bases. The chain carries TRBV12-3 or TRBV12-4 and TRBJ1-3; D not certain. The receptor's source is a human donor in good health. Sequences were obtained from naive CD8+ T cells from blood. The chain's CDR3 is CASSQQLTFYSGNTIYF. The CDR3 nucleotides are TGTGCCAGCAGCCAGCAGCTAACATTCTACTCTGGAAACACCATATATTTT.